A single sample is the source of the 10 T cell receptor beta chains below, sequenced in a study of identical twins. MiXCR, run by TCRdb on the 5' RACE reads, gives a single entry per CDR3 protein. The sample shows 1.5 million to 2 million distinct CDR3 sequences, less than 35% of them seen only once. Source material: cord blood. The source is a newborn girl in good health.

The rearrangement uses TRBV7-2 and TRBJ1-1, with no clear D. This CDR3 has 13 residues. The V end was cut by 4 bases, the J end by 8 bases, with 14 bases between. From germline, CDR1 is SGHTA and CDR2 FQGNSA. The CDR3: CASSSTPVSEAFF. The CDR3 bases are TGTGCCAGCAGCTCCACTCCAGTATCAGAAGCTTTCTTT.

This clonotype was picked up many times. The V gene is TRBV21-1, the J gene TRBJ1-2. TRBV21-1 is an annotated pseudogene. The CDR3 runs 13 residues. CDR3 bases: TGTGCCAGCACCTGGACGGCTAACTATGGCTACACCTTC. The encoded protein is CASTWTANYGYTF.

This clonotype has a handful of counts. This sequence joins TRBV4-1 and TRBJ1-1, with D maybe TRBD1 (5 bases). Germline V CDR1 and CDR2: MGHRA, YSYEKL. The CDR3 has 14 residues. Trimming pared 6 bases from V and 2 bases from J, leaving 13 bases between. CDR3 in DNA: TGCGCCAGCAGACATATGGGGGATAACACTGAAGCTTTCTTT. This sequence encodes CASRHMGDNTEAFF.

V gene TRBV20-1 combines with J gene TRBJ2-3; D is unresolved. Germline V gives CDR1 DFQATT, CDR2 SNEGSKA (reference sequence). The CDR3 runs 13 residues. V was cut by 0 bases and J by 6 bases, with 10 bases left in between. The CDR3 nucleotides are TGCAGTGCTAGAGATCCTGGGCGGGATACGCAGTATTTT. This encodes CSARDPGRDTQYF.

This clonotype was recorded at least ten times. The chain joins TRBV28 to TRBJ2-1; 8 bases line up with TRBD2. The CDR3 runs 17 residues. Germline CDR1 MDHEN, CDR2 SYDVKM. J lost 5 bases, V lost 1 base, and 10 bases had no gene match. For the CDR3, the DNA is TGTGCCAGCAGTTTATTCTCCTGGCGGGAGGCCCACAATGAGCAGTTCTTC. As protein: CASSLFSWREAHNEQFF.

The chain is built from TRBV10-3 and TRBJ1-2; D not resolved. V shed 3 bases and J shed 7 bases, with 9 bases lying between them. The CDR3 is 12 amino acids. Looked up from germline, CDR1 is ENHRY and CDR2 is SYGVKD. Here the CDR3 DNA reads TGTGCCATCAGTGACCCTGCGGCTGGCTACACCTTC. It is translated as CAISDPAAGYTF.

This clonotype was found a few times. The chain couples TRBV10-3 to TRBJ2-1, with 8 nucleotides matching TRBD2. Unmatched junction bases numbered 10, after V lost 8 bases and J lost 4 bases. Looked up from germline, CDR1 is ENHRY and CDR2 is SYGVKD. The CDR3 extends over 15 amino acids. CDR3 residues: CAISPASGGYNEQFF. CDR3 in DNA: TGTGCCATCTCCCCCGCGAGCGGGGGTTACAATGAGCAGTTCTTC.

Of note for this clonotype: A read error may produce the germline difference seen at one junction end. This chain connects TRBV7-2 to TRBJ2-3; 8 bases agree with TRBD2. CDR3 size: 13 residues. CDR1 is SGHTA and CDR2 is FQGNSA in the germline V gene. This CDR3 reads CLAGPLFEDTQYF. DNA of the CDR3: TGCCTAGCGGGCCCGTTGTTCGAAGATACGCAGTATTTT.

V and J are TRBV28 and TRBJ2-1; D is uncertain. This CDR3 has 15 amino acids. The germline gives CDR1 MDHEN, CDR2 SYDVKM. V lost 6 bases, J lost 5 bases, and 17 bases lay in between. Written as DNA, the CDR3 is TGTGCCAGCAGCACCCGCGTATCGGGTAACAATGAGCAGTTCTTC. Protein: CASSTRVSGNNEQFF.

CDR3 bases: TGTGCCAGCAGCCGCTTTAGCGGGGCCATCAACTATGGCTACACCTTC. Protein sequence: CASSRFSGAINYGYTF. The chain has TRBV7-2 and TRBJ1-2, with D possibly TRBD1 on 5 matching bases. This CDR3 region has 16 residues. Germline CDR1 and CDR2: SGHTA and FQGNSA. V was pared by 5 bases and J by 2 bases, with 18 bases between.